This T cell receptor (beta chain) was sequenced for a study of CD4+ T cells in melanoma. General observations from the study: CD8+ T cell, macrophage and B cell function reportedly correlated with neoantigen-specific CD4+ T cells. Diverse differentiation states were reported for melanoma neoantigen-specific CD4+ T cells.

With regard to this clone: Antigen specificity is unknown.

Profiling relied on immunoSEQ multiplex PCR, and the TCRdb table lists in-frame clones only, not all of them. The table has about 18,000 clones, around 85% seen once. Germline CDR1 and CDR2: MNHEY and SMNVEV (reference sequence). The CDR3 runs to 15 residues. The V gene lost 3 bases and the J gene lost 0 bases, with 11 bases spanning the gap. This chain joins TRBV27 and TRBJ1-1; no clear D gene. The sequencing sample was made of cells from a culture (not recorded whether cultured in vitro). This receptor was obtained from a human donor with melanoma. The DNA for the CDR3 is TGTGCCAGCAGTTTGGGCGGCGCGATGAACACTGAAGCTTTCTTT. Protein product: CASSLGGAMNTEAFF.